Sequencing of this T cell receptor beta chain was carried out in a study of long-term antiretroviral therapy in people with HIV. Germline V gene lookup returns CDR1 KGHSH and CDR2 LQKENI. Between the trimmed V and J ends, which lost 2 bases and 7 bases, there was a span of 14 bases. The CDR3 is 14 residues long. A word on this clone: As yet, its antigen is unknown.

Study-level results: Diversity went up after ART and still fell short of transplant donor controls. On ART adherence, viral resistance or therapy changes, no data were available.

At survey level, the immunoSEQ assay was run in its v3.0 version. For each individual sample, sequencing targeted roughly 40,000-50,000 T-cell genomes. The table came from immunoSEQ multiplex PCR; TCRdb's copy has only in-frame clones and leaves some out. The repertoire consists of tens of thousands of clones, with 65% to 85% occurring once and the leading ten covering approximately 9.9%. The genes are TRBV18 and TRBJ2-5; no clear D. Source: unsorted PBMCs, taken around 2.8 years after starting antiretroviral therapy. The source of this sequence is a man aged 30 to 39 with HIV. CDR3 sequence: CASSPGQTLGTQYF. The CDR3 DNA follows: TGTGCCAGCTCACCAGGGCAGACCTTGGGGACCCAGTACTTC.